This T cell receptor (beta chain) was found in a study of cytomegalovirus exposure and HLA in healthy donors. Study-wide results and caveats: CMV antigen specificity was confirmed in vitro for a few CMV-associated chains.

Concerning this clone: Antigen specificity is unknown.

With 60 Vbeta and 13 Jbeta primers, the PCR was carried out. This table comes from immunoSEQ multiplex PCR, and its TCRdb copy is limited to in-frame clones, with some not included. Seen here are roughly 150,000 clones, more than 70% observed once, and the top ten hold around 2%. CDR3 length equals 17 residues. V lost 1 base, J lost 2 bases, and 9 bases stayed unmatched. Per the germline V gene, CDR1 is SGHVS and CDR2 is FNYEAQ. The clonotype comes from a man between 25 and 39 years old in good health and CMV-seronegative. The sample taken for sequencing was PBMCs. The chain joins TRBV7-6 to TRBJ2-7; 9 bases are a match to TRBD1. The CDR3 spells CASSLVVSRDRAYEQYF. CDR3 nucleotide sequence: TGTGCCAGCAGCTTAGTAGTGAGCCGGGACAGGGCCTACGAGCAGTACTTC.